The 5 T cell receptor beta chains presented below share a single source sample, sequenced in a study of post-analysis software for immune sequencing data. Whole-study findings and limits: Roughly five TRBV segments appeared more often in patients than in controls, and TRBV5-6, TRBV5-1 and TRBV20-1 were among these.

Built from TCR beta cDNA, the libraries had unique molecular identifiers in them. TCRdb processed the PCR reads anew with MiXCR; each CDR3 protein has one entry. The sample lists roughly 400,000 distinct CDR3 sequences, 35% to 45% seen once, with around 8% in the top ten. Their specific antigens are unknown. The sample was blood. The origin of the receptors is a girl aged 2 to 9 with multiple sclerosis.

The chain is built from TRBV5-1 and TRBJ2-1, with 9 bases fitting TRBD2. The V segment lost 3 bases and the J segment 8 bases; nucleotides outside the gene matches: 9. The CDR3 covers 15 residues. Germline loops: CDR1 SGHRS, CDR2 YFSETQ. The CDR3: CASSYGTSSGDEQFF. As DNA, the CDR3 is TGCGCCAGCAGCTATGGGACTAGCTCGGGCGATGAGCAGTTCTTC.

CDR3 DNA sequence: TGTGCCAGCAGCCCCTTTCTAGCGGGCTCCTACGAGCAGTACTTC. Encoded protein: CASSPFLAGSYEQYF. The gene calls are TRBV11-2 and TRBJ2-7; TRBD2 aligns across 8 bases. V shed 5 bases and J 0 bases; nucleotides not matched to a gene: 6. The CDR3 is made up of 15 amino acids. Germline lookup yields CDR1 SGHAT and CDR2 FQNNGV.

The CDR3 spells CASSQVQGMGTEAFF. CDR3 nucleotide sequence: TGCGCCAGCAGCCAGGTACAGGGGATGGGGACTGAAGCTTTCTTT. The rearrangement links TRBV4-1 to TRBJ1-1; 7 nucleotides agree with TRBD1. Trimming took 3 bases from V and 5 from J; bases not matched to a gene: 9. This CDR3 region has 15 residues. The germline V gene has CDR1 MGHRA and CDR2 YSYEKL.

A few counts support this clonotype. This sequence joins TRBV5-1 and TRBJ2-5; either TRBD1 or TRBD2 may fit D (5 bases each). V lost 5 bases and J 0 bases, leaving 11 bases between the germline ends. This CDR3 has 14 amino acids. Germline V gives CDR1 SGHRS, CDR2 YFSETQ. CDR3 sequence: CASSPEGYQETQYF. The DNA of the CDR3 is TGCGCCAGCAGTCCCGAGGGGTACCAAGAGACCCAGTACTTC.

CDR3 DNA: TGTGCCAGCAGCCATAGAGTGACGGGAGATACGCAGTATTTT. Protein: CASSHRVTGDTQYF. The chain uses TRBV7-9 and TRBJ2-3; D is unclear. CDR1 and CDR2 from the germline V gene are SEHNR and FQNEAQ (reference sequence). This CDR3 comprises 14 residues. Between the trimmed V and J ends, which lost 5 bases and 5 bases, there was a span of 14 bases.